This T cell receptor beta chain was identified in a study of CD8 T cells in Susac syndrome. The RNA input was about 0.45 to 1 ug, and it was reverse transcribed with random hexamers. Multiplex PCR with immunoSEQ amplified the TCR beta CDR3 across 54 Vbeta and 13 Jbeta. TCRdb passed the immunoSEQ multiplex PCR reads through MiXCR, listing each CDR3 protein once. The top ten clones hold 0.5% to 0.6% of a sample with tens of thousands of distinct CDR3 sequences, roughly nine tenths of them seen once. Per the germline V gene, CDR1 is LGHDT and CDR2 is YNNKEL (reference sequence). The CDR3 extends over 19 amino acids. V lost 4 bases and J lost 3; bases outside the gene matches: 14. The multiple sclerosis controls comprised treatment-naive patients whose relapsing-remitting disease was stable or active. Bulk CD8+ and CD4+ cells came from magnetic negative isolation; CD8+ TEMRA by FACS.

Material: CD8+ T cells from PBMCs. This TCR derives from a human donor with multiple sclerosis. The V call is TRBV3-1, the J call TRBJ2-2; 10 positions agree with TRBD2. This chain's CDR3 is CASSPGGGSGGRDTGELFF. The CDR3 DNA follows: TGTGCCAGCAGCCCCGGAGGGGGTAGCGGGGGGCGAGACACCGGGGAGCTGTTTTTT.